These T cell receptor beta chains were read from a single sample in a study of cytomegalovirus exposure and HLA in healthy donors. Measured with immunoSEQ multiplex PCR; TCRdb has only the in-frame clones, and not every one. The sample contains some 140,000 clones, approximately 72% of which appear only once. Sequenced: PBMCs. The source is a man aged 18 to 30 in good health and CMV-seronegative. Each CDR3 is given with its conserved first and last residue. Clone size appears in some rows only: once, few, many, or a class for an expanded clone.

V	size	CDR3
TRBV6-5	few	CASSYRSEGTEAFF
TRBV5-4	NA	CASSLTGGSNYEQYF
TRBV2	few	CASRRSQATDTQYF
TRBV11-2	NA	CASSLAPGHLNTEAFF
TRBV5-1	NA	CASSSGRGPEHSITEAFF
TRBV4-2	few	CAGSQDGQGRSGELFF
TRBV5-6	NA	CASSSSPSTDTQYF
TRBV6-5	medium-sized	CASSYSRYSNTEAFF
TRBV10-3	NA	CAISEGRAGGTDTQYF
TRBV7-9	NA	CATQGAGSEAFF
TRBV2	once	CASSPVQGNQPQHF
TRBV11-2	few	CASSLSGEGNYGYTF
TRBV5-4	NA	CASSIDGVLGNQPQHF
TRBV5-1	NA	CASSFDPSGGITDTQYF
TRBV4-1	NA	CASSALERGDWDEQFF
TRBV5-1	few	CASGLGTGAYEQYF
TRBV7-2	NA	CASSSRQGPMNTEAFF
TRBV28	NA	CASSLLTGGLNQPQHF